Here is one T cell receptor beta chain with its context. The antigen is not known. The V gene's germline CDR1 is SGHVS and CDR2 FNYEAQ. Between the trimmed V and J ends, which lost 4 bases and 4 bases, there was a span of 13 bases. The length of the CDR3 is 14 residues. PCR primers comprised 60 Vbeta and 13 Jbeta primers. Repertoires were generated with immunoSEQ multiplex PCR, while TCRdb's copy carries only in-frame clones and drops some. Among under 150,000 clones listed, 70% to 80% were seen once. The data belong to a study of cytomegalovirus exposure and HLA in healthy donors. At the level of the study: Membership in the Caucasian-associated ancestry cluster was found for approximately 85% of roughly 400 genotyped donors. General observations from the study: The productive fraction for most TCR beta V segments was about 90% or about 30% in an earlier analysis. Approximately 17,000 TCR beta sequences were associated with HLA alleles at 0.05 false discovery rate in a later analysis.

Material for sequencing was PBMCs. This clonotype originated in a woman in her 40s in good health and CMV-seropositive. The genes are TRBV7-6 and TRBJ1-1, with D unclear. CDR3 bases: TGTGCCAGCAGCTCCGAGCCTCTTAGCACTGAAGCTTTCTTT. Translating gives CASSSEPLSTEAFF.